The clone carrying this T cell receptor beta chain has a handful of counts. Its cognate antigen is unknown. These data come from a study of T-cell memory formation after mild COVID-19. TCRdb recomputed calls from the 5' RACE reads with MiXCR, one row per CDR3 protein. The data show some 120,000 distinct CDR3 sequences, with roughly 6.2% seen just once and 2.2% held by the top ten. Study results and limitations: Those CD4+ clones that contracted were mainly in CM and EM (CD8+ ones in EMRA). Later expanders leaned toward CD4+, whereas clones contracting from day 15 to 85 were balanced CD4/CD8.

V was shortened by 7 bases and J by 7 bases, with 17 bases between the two germline ends. Germline CDR1 is SQVTM and CDR2 is ANQGSEA. CDR3 length equals 13 residues. Sequences were obtained from PBMCs or a T cell subset sorted from them (not recorded which). V is TRBV29-1 and J is TRBJ1-5; tentative D call: TRBD1 (6 bases). The TCR was taken from an adult woman who had mild COVID-19 (a few samples of this study predate the infection). Cell type and time point are not known. In DNA, the CDR3 is TGCAGCGCCCTGAGGGGGGTAAACCAGCCCCAGCATTTT. Protein product: CSALRGVNQPQHF.